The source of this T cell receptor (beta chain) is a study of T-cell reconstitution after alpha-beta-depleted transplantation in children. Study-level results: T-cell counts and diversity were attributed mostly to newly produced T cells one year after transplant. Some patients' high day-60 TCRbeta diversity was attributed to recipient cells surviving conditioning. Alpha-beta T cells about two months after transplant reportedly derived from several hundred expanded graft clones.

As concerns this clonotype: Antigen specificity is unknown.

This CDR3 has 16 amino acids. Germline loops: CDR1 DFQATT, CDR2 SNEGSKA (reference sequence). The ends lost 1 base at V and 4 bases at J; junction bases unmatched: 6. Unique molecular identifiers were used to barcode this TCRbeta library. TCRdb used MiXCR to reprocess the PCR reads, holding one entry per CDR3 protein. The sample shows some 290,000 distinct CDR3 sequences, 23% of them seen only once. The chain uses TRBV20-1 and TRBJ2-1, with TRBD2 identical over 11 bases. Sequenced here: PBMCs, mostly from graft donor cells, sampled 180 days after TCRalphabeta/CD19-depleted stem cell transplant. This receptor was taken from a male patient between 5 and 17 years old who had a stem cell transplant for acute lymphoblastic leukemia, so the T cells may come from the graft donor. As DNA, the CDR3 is TGCAGTGCTAGAGGTGGTAGCGGGAGGGTATACAATGAGCAGTTCTTC. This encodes CSARGGSGRVYNEQFF.